The 25 T cell receptor beta chains listed next were all sequenced from one sample in a study of graft-versus-host responses after intestinal transplantation. This table comes from immunoSEQ multiplex PCR, and its TCRdb copy is limited to in-frame clones, with some not included. Among approximately 75,000 clones listed, around 90% were seen once. These TCRs are of unknown antigen specificity. Here the sequenced sample was unstimulated CD8+ T cells sorted from spleen or lymph node cells, taken before transplant. The source is a human donor who was the organ donor for an intestinal transplant.

The V call is TRBV28, the J call TRBJ2-3, with TRBD1 as a possible D gene (5 bases). The CDR3 sequence is 15 residues long. Deletions cut 6 bases from V and 3 bases from J, with 16 bases between. In germline, CDR1 is MDHEN, CDR2 SYDVKM. The CDR3 DNA follows: TGTGCCAGCAGCCTTCAGGGATGGGGAACAGATACGCAGTATTTT. It translates to CASSLQGWGTDTQYF.

The chain links TRBV18 to TRBJ1-5, with 8 bases that match TRBD1. V was pared by 2 bases and J by 4 bases, with 4 bases of the junction left unmatched. The germline gives CDR1 KGHSH, CDR2 LQKENI. The CDR3 covers 15 residues. CDR3 sequence reads: CASSPDRGPNQPQHF. In DNA, the CDR3 is TGTGCCAGCTCACCAGACAGGGGACCGAATCAGCCCCAGCATTTT.

The V call is TRBV5-1, the J call TRBJ1-2, with D hard to call. V dropped 3 bases and J dropped 3 bases, with 15 bases sitting between them. From germline, CDR1 is SGHRS and CDR2 YFSETQ. This CDR3 has 15 residues. The CDR3 sequence is CASSSGDNSDYGYTF. CDR3 nucleotides: TGCGCCAGCAGCTCGGGAGATAACTCTGACTATGGCTACACCTTC.

A single count supports this clone. The chain is built from TRBV7-6 and TRBJ1-2, with D perhaps TRBD1 (5 bases). Trimming took off 5 bases at V and 0 bases at J, with 19 bases between the two ends. In germline, CDR1 is SGHVS, CDR2 FNYEAQ. This CDR3 spans 17 amino acids. DNA of the CDR3: TGTGCCAGCAGCCCCTGGGGGAGGGGAAAAGCTAACTATGGCTACACCTTC. Residues: CASSPWGRGKANYGYTF.

The rearrangement joins TRBV9 to TRBJ2-1; 8 bases are a match to TRBD2. The germline CDR1 and CDR2 sequences are SGDLS and YYNGEE. The ends lost 7 bases at V and 0 bases at J; junction bases unmatched: 6. The CDR3 loop spans 15 amino acids. This CDR3 is CASGGGRSSYNEQFF. In DNA form, the CDR3 reads TGTGCCAGCGGCGGGGGGCGCAGCTCCTACAATGAGCAGTTCTTC.

The chain recombines TRBV28 with TRBJ1-1, with TRBD1 matching over 7 bases. From germline, CDR1 is MDHEN and CDR2 SYDVKM. V dropped 3 bases and J dropped 0; count of bases not matched to a gene: 19. The CDR3 consists of 20 residues. Here the CDR3 reads CASSFLLNLPTGTMNTEAFF. CDR3 coding DNA: TGTGCCAGCAGTTTCCTCCTCAACCTGCCGACAGGGACCATGAACACTGAAGCTTTCTTT.

The rearrangement links TRBV4-1 to TRBJ2-7, with TRBD1 matching over 7 bases. CDR3 length: 13 residues. V was clipped by 4 bases and J by 5 bases; unmatched bases: 5. CDR1 is MGHRA, CDR2 YSYEKL, per germline. Here the CDR3 reads CASSPTGENEQYV. The CDR3 DNA reads TGCGCCAGCAGCCCTACAGGGGAGAACGAGCAGTACGTC.

The chain uses TRBV6-1 and TRBJ2-7, with TRBD2 as a possible D gene (6 bases). The V and J ends lost 2 bases and 2 bases respectively, with 13 bases between them. The CDR3 is 15 residues long. Looked up from germline, CDR1 is MNHNS and CDR2 is SASEGT. CDR3 residues: CASSESPGLTYEQYV. The CDR3 DNA reads TGTGCCAGCAGTGAATCCCCGGGACTCACCTACGAGCAGTACGTC.

The gene calls are TRBV18 and TRBJ1-4; D might be TRBD1 (6 bases). The CDR3 has 15 amino acids. Deletions cut 2 bases from V and 4 bases from J, with 11 bases between. CDR1 and CDR2 from the germline V gene are KGHSH and LQKENI. CDR3 DNA sequence: TGTGCCAGCTCACCAACGGACAGCAATAATGAAAAACTGTTTTTT. Protein: CASSPTDSNNEKLFF.

A few counts support this clone. This sequence joins TRBV5-1 and TRBJ1-6, with a possible D match to TRBD1 (5 bases). V gave up 5 bases and J gave up 8 bases, with 23 bases separating them. The CDR3 has 17 residues. The V gene's germline CDR1 is SGHRS and CDR2 YFSETQ. The CDR3 spells CASRVRTKGPLDSPLHF. The CDR3 nucleotides read TGCGCCAGCAGAGTTCGGACAAAGGGCCCACTTGATTCACCCCTCCACTTT.

By its share, this clone is medium-sized. The chain uses TRBV15 and TRBJ1-3; D is ambiguous. V gave up 3 bases and J gave up 2 bases, with 14 bases separating them. The CDR3 contains 16 residues. Germline V gene sequence: CDR1 LNHNV, CDR2 YYDKDF (reference sequence). Here the CDR3 DNA reads TGTGCCACCAGCAGGGGAGGGTTGGGGACTGGAAACACCATATATTTT. This translates into CATSRGGLGTGNTIYF.

V is TRBV11-2 and J is TRBJ1-1, with D tentatively TRBD1 (5 bases). V dropped 1 base and J dropped 0 bases, with 15 bases sitting between them. This CDR3 comprises 17 residues. The germline CDR1 and CDR2 sequences are SGHAT and FQNNGV. CDR3 amino acids: CASSLVLQGAVNTEAFF. CDR3 in DNA: TGTGCCAGCAGCTTAGTGCTTCAGGGTGCAGTGAACACTGAAGCTTTCTTT.

This clone occurred a few times. The gene calls are TRBV7-9 and TRBJ2-1; the D gene is possibly TRBD1 (6 bases). Per germline, CDR1 SEHNR and CDR2 FQNEAQ (reference sequence). Trimming took 10 bases from V and 4 from J, leaving 17 bases between them. This CDR3 region has 14 residues. The CDR3 nucleotides read TGTGCCACCATGCACGGGACAAATTACAATGAGCAGTTCTTC. Translated, it gives CATMHGTNYNEQFF.

J is TRBJ2-4 and V is TRBV9, with TRBD2 identical over 9 bases. CDR1 is SGDLS and CDR2 is YYNGEE in the germline V gene. The CDR3 totals 16 residues. After removal of 0 bases from V and 2 bases from J, the junction contained 3 bases not matched to a gene. Here the CDR3 DNA reads TGTGCCAGCAGCGTAGGATCTAGCGGGACCAAAAACATTCAGTACTTC. Its translation: CASSVGSSGTKNIQYF.

The CDR3 sequence: CASSPRIGGIENEQFF. The CDR3 DNA follows: TGTGCCAGCTCACCACGTATAGGGGGTATCGAGAATGAGCAGTTCTTC. The chain employs TRBV18 and TRBJ2-1; a possible D gene is TRBD1 (6 bases). The CDR3 extends over 16 amino acids. V was shortened by 1 base and J by 7 bases, with 17 bases between the two germline ends. Germline assignment: CDR1 KGHSH and CDR2 LQKENI.

This chain connects TRBV9 to TRBJ2-2; 10 bases fit TRBD2. Trimming cost V 7 bases and J 5 bases; bases outside gene matches: 8. This CDR3 is 15 amino acids long. CDR1 SGDLS and CDR2 YYNGEE come from the germline V gene. The CDR3: CASGPSGGATGELFF. The CDR3 nucleotides read TGTGCCAGCGGCCCGAGCGGGGGGGCTACCGGGGAGCTGTTTTTT.

This clone has more than one count but fewer than ten. The chain is built from TRBV28 and TRBJ2-7; D is perhaps TRBD2 (6 bases). Per germline, CDR1 MDHEN and CDR2 SYDVKM. The CDR3 is 13 residues long. V lost 6 bases, J lost 6 bases, and 15 bases lay in between. The CDR3 DNA reads as TGTGCCAGCAGCCCTGGAGGGGTGAGCGAGCAGTACGTC. It is translated as CASSPGGVSEQYV.

V and J are TRBV27 and TRBJ1-5; 12 bases fit TRBD1. Germline CDR1 and CDR2: MNHEY and SMNVEV (reference sequence). The CDR3 sequence is 21 residues long. The ends lost 4 bases at V and 5 bases at J; junction bases unmatched: 21. The CDR3 reads CASSSYFPGQGADDSHQPQHF. CDR3 DNA sequence: TGTGCCAGCAGTTCTTATTTCCCGGGACAGGGGGCTGATGACAGCCATCAGCCCCAGCATTTT.

The genes are TRBV6-5 and TRBJ1-4; TRBD1 matches 8 bases. V shed 6 bases, J shed 6 bases, and the junction held 9 bases outside the gene matches. CDR1 and CDR2 from the germline V gene are MNHEY and SVGAGI. This CDR3 has 15 amino acids. CDR3 bases: TGTGCCAGCAGCCGGACAGGGACCCTTCATGAAAAACTGTTTTTT. It translates to CASSRTGTLHEKLFF.

J is TRBJ1-2 and V is TRBV7-9; D is perhaps TRBD1 (6 bases). The CDR3 contains 14 residues. Germline V CDR1 and CDR2: SEHNR, FQNEAQ (reference sequence). V was trimmed by 5 bases and J by 0 bases, leaving 10 bases between them. The CDR3 loop reads CASSDRLANYGYTF. As DNA, the CDR3 is TGTGCCAGCAGCGACAGGCTGGCTAACTATGGCTACACCTTC.

V gene TRBV6-6 combines with J gene TRBJ2-3; D perhaps matches TRBD2 (5 bases). The V gene lost 7 bases and the J gene lost 3 bases, with 8 bases spanning the gap. CDR3 length: 12 amino acids. The V gene's germline CDR1 is MNHNY and CDR2 SVGAGI (reference sequence). The CDR3 sequence: CASKLGTDTQYF. Here the CDR3 DNA reads TGTGCCAGCAAACTAGGGACAGATACGCAGTATTTT.

The chain recombines TRBV25-1 with TRBJ2-5, with 8 bases lining up with TRBD1. From germline, CDR1 is MGHDK and CDR2 SYGVNS. The CDR3 extends over 15 amino acids. V lost 3 bases and J lost 5; bases outside the gene matches: 8. The CDR3 DNA sequence: TGTGCCAGCAGTGATTGGACAGGGAGGACGGAGACCCAGTACTTC. Translation gives CASSDWTGRTETQYF.

The chain uses TRBV11-2 and TRBJ1-1, with D uncertain. The CDR3 runs 16 residues. Trimming took off 5 bases at V and 0 bases at J, with 16 bases between the two ends. The V gene's germline CDR1 is SGHAT and CDR2 FQNNGV. The DNA of the CDR3 is TGTGCCAGCAGCCCGCAAGTCGGCAGGTTGAACACTGAAGCTTTCTTT. Translated: CASSPQVGRLNTEAFF. Complete variable domain (other parts from reference TRBV11-2 and TRBJ1-1): EAGVAQSPRYKIIEKRQSVAFWCNPISGHATLYWYQQILGQGPKLLIQFQNNGVVDDSQLPKDRFSAERLKGVDSTLKIQPAKLEDSAVYLCASSPQVGRLNTEAFFGQGTRLTVV.

In DNA form, the CDR3 reads TGTGCCAGTAGTGCTCAGGGGTACAATCAGCCCCAGCATTTT. Protein product: CASSAQGYNQPQHF. This chain joins TRBV19 and TRBJ1-5; TRBD1 might be the D (6 bases). The germline CDR1 and CDR2 sequences are LNHDA and SQIVND (reference sequence). V lost 5 bases, J lost 3 bases, and 11 bases lay in between. This CDR3 has 14 amino acids. The complete variable domain, with remaining parts taken from reference TRBV19 and TRBJ1-5, reads DGGITQSPKYLFRKEGQNVTLSCEQNLNHDAMYWYRQDPGQGLRLIYYSQIVNDFQKGDIAEGYSVSREKKESFPLTVTSAQKNPTAFYLCASSAQGYNQPQHFGDGTRLSIL.

V gene TRBV29-1 combines with J gene TRBJ2-1, with 7 bases identical to TRBD2. The CDR3 runs to 15 residues. V lost 4 bases to trimming and J lost 0 bases; unmatched junction nucleotides: 6. The germline CDR1 and CDR2 sequences are SQVTM and ANQGSEA. CDR3 region: CSVGGTMSSYNEQFF. DNA of the CDR3: TGCAGCGTTGGGGGGACTATGAGCTCCTACAATGAGCAGTTCTTC.